This T cell receptor (beta chain) is drawn from a study of CD8+ T cells in alopecia areata. Regarding treatment: oral pan-JAK inhibitor, 5-10 mg twice daily. Sequencing used cDNA as its template, made by extracting RNA and reverse transcribing it. Produced via immunoSEQ multiplex PCR; TCRdb's table is partial and in-frame only. The table shows about 120,000 clones, with roughly three fifths occurring only once. This receptor was identified in a human donor with alopecia areata. The specimen was CD8+ T cells sorted from blood, collected at week 24, from a patient treated with tofacitinib.

CDR3 bases: TGTGCCAGCAGCCAAGAACCGGGGGCGGACACTGAAGCTTTCTTT. It translates to CASSQEPGADTEAFF. The V gene is TRBV4-2, the J gene TRBJ1-1, with D perhaps TRBD1 (6 bases). CDR3 length: 15 residues. Germline V gene lookup returns CDR1 LGHNA and CDR2 YNFKEQ. V shed 0 bases and J shed 3 bases, with 11 bases lying between them.